This T cell receptor (beta chain) was found in a study of T-cell memory formation after mild COVID-19 (dated by TCRdb to the early 2020s). The study in broad terms: Most TCR sequence clusters were specific to one of the two donors. The cohort comprised two young, previously healthy adult volunteers, one female and one male. In a couple of donors, T-cell clones that expanded and contracted after mild COVID-19 were tracked by sequencing TCRalpha and TCRbeta repertoires over time. Beyond this particular receptor, the publication reports: SARS-CoV-2 specificity was not confirmed for the second-wave clones peaking on day 37. The detection of some responding clones in pre-infection memory suggests that pre-existing cross-reactive memory T cells joined the SARS-CoV-2 response. From day 15 to 85, contracting clones showed balanced CD4/CD8 phenotypes, whereas a second wave of clones that expanded from day 15 to 37 leaned towards CD4+. Contracting CD4+ clones were located mainly in the CM and EM memory subsets, whereas CD8+ clones were found to be enriched in EMRA. The study covered only a couple of mild cases, and larger cohorts including severe cases with pre-infection samples were considered necessary.

With respect to this clonotype: The clone's antigen remains unknown. There are no base qualities to consult, and no much larger clone falls within one base.

Looking up the germline V gene yields CDR1 KGHSY and CDR2 FQNENV. V is pared back by 2 bases and J by 7 bases, with 8 bases lying between the germline termini. Including the terminal cysteine and phenylalanine, the CDR3 comprises 12 residues. The DNA shown is the 36-base CDR3, in frame from base 1. Sequenced using an Illumina NovaSeq 6000. TCRalpha and TCRbeta cDNA libraries were built by 5'RACE with constant-segment primers, adding sample barcodes and unique molecular identifiers. Trizol reagent was used to extract RNA from every sample. Library amplification was performed in two PCR steps, and a second sample barcode and Illumina TruSeq adapters were introduced in the second step. Sequencing of the libraries was done on an Illumina NovaSeq, producing 2 x 150 bp paired-end reads. The published analysis was carried out like this. Reads were demultiplexed and collapsed into UMI-guided consensus sequences with migec v1.2.7. Using mixcr v2.1.11, UMI consensuses were aligned to TRA and TRB V and J templates and then assembled into clonotypes. Expanded or contracted clonotypes were those called significant by both edgeR and NoisET, with noise models trained on biological replicates. For edgeR calls, a false discovery rate-adjusted p below 0.01 and a log2 fold-change threshold of 1 were applied. As an exploratory analysis of dynamics, max-normalized trajectories of the 1000 most abundant clonotypes were examined by PCA with hierarchical clustering. Separately sequenced CD4+ and CD8+ repertoires were used to assign a CD4 or CD8 phenotype to each responding clone. TCRdb trimmed the raw reads at Q25, called clones with MiXCR and kept productive beta chains. Here each entry gathers all rows of one CDR3 protein and keeps the most common genes and DNA. None of the V and J calls come from the authors' own analysis; TCRdb made them. The sample records about 470,000 distinct CDR3 sequences, nearly 25% of which are singletons. Approximately 13% of the sample goes to the ten largest clones.

PBMCs were isolated by Ficoll-Paque density gradient centrifugation. Sequences were obtained from PBMCs or a T cell subset sorted from them (not recorded which). The receptor chain draws on TRBV16 and TRBJ1-1, with the D gene not confidently named. The receptor was isolated from an adult woman who had mild COVID-19 (a few samples of this study predate the infection). The sample titles of this study are shuffled in the database, so cell type and time point are left out; the donor was told from shared clones. In nucleotide form, the sequence is TGTGCCAGCAGCCAAGGAAAGGGTGAAGCTTTCTTT. Its protein reads: CASSQGKGEAFF.